The 3 T cell receptor beta chains below all came from one sample that was sequenced in a study of blood T cell repertoires in COVID-19. TCRdb's table, derived via immunoSEQ multiplex PCR, lists solely in-frame clones and lacks some. The sample carries around 250,000 clones, less than 90% recorded once. The sample consisted of peripheral blood. The receptors come from a man in his fifties or sixties who had recovered from COVID-19.

In its sample, this clone was seen once. The J gene is TRBJ2-5, the V gene TRBV10-3; 9 nucleotides line up with TRBD2. Germline V lookup: CDR1 ENHRY, CDR2 SYGVKD. V was pared by 4 bases and J by 1 base, with 1 base of the junction left unmatched. This CDR3 has 14 residues. The CDR3 nucleotides read TGTGCCATCAGTGTGCGGGGGGGCCAAGAGACCCAGTACTTC. Its translation: CAISVRGGQETQYF.

V usage is TRBV4-1 and J usage is TRBJ2-7, with 9 bases fitting TRBD1. Germline CDR1 is MGHRA and CDR2 is YSYEKL. This CDR3 region has 16 residues. J lost 2 bases, V lost 4 bases, and 9 bases had no gene match. CDR3 residues: CASSLSQGAPTYEQYF. In DNA, the CDR3 is TGCGCCAGCAGCCTGTCACAGGGGGCGCCCACCTACGAGCAGTACTTC.

There are a few counts of this clone. The rearrangement joins TRBV6-2 or TRBV6-3 to TRBJ2-1, with TRBD2 matching 11 bases. The CDR3 extends over 14 amino acids. Germline loops: CDR1 MNHEY, CDR2 SVGEGT. With V trimmed by 4 bases and J by 7 bases, 3 bases remained unmatched. The CDR3 loop reads CASSSSGRFNEQFF. Written as DNA, the CDR3 is TGTGCCAGCAGTTCTAGCGGGAGGTTTAATGAGCAGTTCTTC.